These 19 T cell receptor beta chains share one sample of origin, sequenced in a study of monozygotic twins with inflammatory bowel disease. For each CDR3 protein, TCRdb gives one entry from its re-call of the 5' RACE reads, without DNA. The repertoire shows 300,000 to 400,000 distinct CDR3 sequences; the top ten hold approximately 2%. Sequenced: blood. The source of these receptors is a human donor with ulcerative colitis or Crohn's disease, or a healthy co-twin of an affected twin (not recorded which).

The chain employs TRBV7-6 and TRBJ1-6; there is no DNA to check the TCRdb D call of TRBD1. CDR1 SGHVS and CDR2 FNYEAQ come from the germline V gene. The CDR3 consists of 14 residues. This CDR3 is CAFQRDGKNSPLHF.

The chain carries TRBV10-3 and TRBJ2-7; with no DNA, the TCRdb D assignment of TRBD1 cannot be verified. The CDR3 spans 12 residues. Germline assignment: CDR1 ENHRY and CDR2 SYGVKD. CDR3 sequence reads: CAISGQGPEQYF.

The chain joins TRBV20-1 to TRBJ1-4; TCRdb lists TRBD1, though no DNA is available to test this call. This CDR3 has 16 amino acids. CDR1 and CDR2 (germline): DFQATT, SNEGSKA (reference sequence). CDR3 amino acids: CSARDLLAGDNEKLFF.

CDR3 residues: CTSSQDKEVAAHRRPYGYTF. The chain couples TRBV1 to TRBJ1-2. TRBV1 is a pseudogene. CDR3 length: 20 residues.

The chain has TRBV2 and TRBJ1-3; TCRdb's D gene call, TRBD1, goes unchecked for lack of DNA. This CDR3 contains 15 residues. The germline gives CDR1 SNHLY, CDR2 FYNNEI. CDR3 protein: CASRSGQYSGNTIYF.

The chain recombines TRBV5-1 with TRBJ2-7; TCRdb gives TRBD1 as the D gene, but with no DNA this cannot be confirmed. Germline V gives CDR1 SGHRS, CDR2 YFSETQ. The CDR3 consists of 15 residues. The CDR3 region is CASSLEWGLTYEQYF.

The genes are TRBV13 and TRBJ2-2; TCRdb reports TRBD1, a call that lacks DNA to check it against. Germline V gives CDR1 PRHDT, CDR2 FYEKMQ (reference sequence). The CDR3 has 17 residues. CDR3 sequence: CASSPMWGIRNTGELFF.

The rearrangement links TRBV5-1 to TRBJ2-5; lacking DNA, the TRBD1 call made by TCRdb goes unchecked. The CDR3 sequence is 15 residues long. The germline CDR1 and CDR2 sequences are SGHRS and YFSETQ. The CDR3 region is CANSALGQGGETQYF. The variable domain in full, with the rest retrieved from reference TRBV5-1 and TRBJ2-5, is KAGVTQTPRYLIKTRGQQVTLSCSPISGHRSVSWYQQTPGQGLQFLFEYFSETQRNKGNFPGRFSGRQFSNSRSEMNVSTLELGDSALYLCANSALGQGGETQYFGPGTRLLVL.

The chain is built from TRBV30 and TRBJ1-1. The CDR3 sequence is 14 residues long. Germline CDR1 is GTSNPN and CDR2 is SVGIG (reference sequence). The CDR3 protein is CAWSAGGGRTEAFF.

The rearrangement links TRBV12-3 or TRBV12-4 to TRBJ1-1; no DNA is available, so the TRBD1 call from TCRdb remains unchecked. The CDR3 is made up of 13 amino acids. The CDR3 is CASSLTGGSEAFF.

The chain couples TRBV10-3 to TRBJ1-6; there is no DNA to check the TCRdb D call of TRBD1. The CDR3 spans 16 residues. Per germline, CDR1 ENHRY and CDR2 SYGVKD. CDR3 amino acids: CAIRSDRDTENSPLHF.

V and J are TRBV10-3 and TRBJ2-1; absent DNA, TCRdb's TRBD1 call cannot be checked. Germline CDR1 ENHRY, CDR2 SYGVKD. CDR3 length: 12 residues. The CDR3 loop is CAISDRGNEQFF.

The chain is built from TRBV27 and TRBJ2-7; as DNA is missing, the TRBD2 call by TCRdb cannot be tested. The germline V gene has CDR1 MNHEY and CDR2 SMNVEV (reference sequence). The CDR3 is 16 amino acids. The CDR3 here is CASSLRRLAGEGEQYF.

The CDR3 sequence is CSARGEGVPRKNGYTF. The V and J genes are TRBV20-1 and TRBJ1-2; as DNA is missing, the TRBD1 call by TCRdb cannot be tested. Looked up from germline, CDR1 is DFQATT and CDR2 is SNEGSKA (reference sequence). The length of the CDR3 is 16 residues.

This rearrangement joins TRBV7-2 to TRBJ2-5; the TCRdb D gene call, TRBD2, has no DNA to confirm it. Germline CDR1 reads SGHTA; CDR2 reads FQGNSA. The CDR3 length is 13 residues. The CDR3 sequence is CASSRRVGETQYF.

The chain links TRBV5-1 to TRBJ1-5; as DNA is missing, the TRBD1 call by TCRdb cannot be tested. The CDR3 loop spans 14 amino acids. The V gene's germline CDR1 is SGHRS and CDR2 YFSETQ. The CDR3 here is CASSLTGSNQPQHF.

The rearrangement joins TRBV20-1 to TRBJ1-1; the D call of TRBD1 rests on TCRdb alone, since no DNA is present to check it. Germline V gene data show CDR1 as DFQATT and CDR2 as SNEGSKA (reference sequence). The CDR3 is made up of 13 amino acids. The CDR3 is CSASGGWNTEAFF.

V usage is TRBV7-2 and J usage is TRBJ2-4; TCRdb proposes TRBD2, but this gene call is untestable without DNA. CDR1 and CDR2 from the germline V gene are SGHTA and FQGNSA. The CDR3 loop spans 16 amino acids. This chain's CDR3 is CASSLGTSGGKNIQYF. The full variable domain, with the rest looked up from reference TRBV7-2 and TRBJ2-4, is GAGVSQSPSNKVTEKGKDVELRCDPISGHTALYWYRQSLGQGLEFLIYFQGNSAPDKSGLPSDRFSAERTGGSVSTLTIQRTQQEDSAVYLCASSLGTSGGKNIQYFGAGTRLSVL.

V usage is TRBV5-1 and J usage is TRBJ1-2. Germline CDR1 is SGHRS and CDR2 is YFSETQ. The CDR3 has 15 residues. CDR3 region: CASGNRGFTNYGFTF. The full variable domain, completed using reference TRBV5-1 and TRBJ1-2, is KAGVTQTPRYLIKTRGQQVTLSCSPISGHRSVSWYQQTPGQGLQFLFEYFSETQRNKGNFPGRFSGRQFSNSRSEMNVSTLELGDSALYLCASGNRGFTNYGFTFGSGTRLTVV.